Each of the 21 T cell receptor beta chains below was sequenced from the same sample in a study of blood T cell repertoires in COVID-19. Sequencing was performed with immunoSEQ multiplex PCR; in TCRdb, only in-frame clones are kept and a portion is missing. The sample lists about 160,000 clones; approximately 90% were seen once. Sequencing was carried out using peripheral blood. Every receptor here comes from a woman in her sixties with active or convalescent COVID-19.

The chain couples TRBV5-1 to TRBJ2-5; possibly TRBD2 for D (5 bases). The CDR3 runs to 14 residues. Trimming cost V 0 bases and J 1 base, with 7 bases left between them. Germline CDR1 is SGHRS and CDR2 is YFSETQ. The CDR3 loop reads CASSLGGSQETQYF. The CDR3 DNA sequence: TGCGCCAGCAGCTTGGGAGGGTCCCAAGAGACCCAGTACTTC.

CDR3 residues: CASSETGARNEKLFF. CDR3 in DNA: TGTGCCAGCAGTGAAACTGGGGCTAGAAATGAAAAACTGTTTTTT. J is TRBJ1-4 and V is TRBV2, with a possible D match to TRBD1 (5 bases). This CDR3 is 15 amino acids long. The V gene lost 2 bases and the J gene lost 5 bases, with 12 bases spanning the gap. The germline gives CDR1 SNHLY, CDR2 FYNNEI.

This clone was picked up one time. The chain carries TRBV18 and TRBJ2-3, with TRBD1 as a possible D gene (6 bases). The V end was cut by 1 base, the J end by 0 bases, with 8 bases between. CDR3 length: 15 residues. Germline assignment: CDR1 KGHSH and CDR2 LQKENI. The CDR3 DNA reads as TGTGCCAGCTCACCACTCCAGGGGAGCACAGATACGCAGTATTTT. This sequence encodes CASSPLQGSTDTQYF.

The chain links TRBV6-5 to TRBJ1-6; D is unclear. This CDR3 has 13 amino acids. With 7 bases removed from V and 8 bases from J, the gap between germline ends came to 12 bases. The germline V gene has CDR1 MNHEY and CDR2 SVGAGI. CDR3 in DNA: TGTGCCAGCAATACTCCGGGGTATTCACCCCTCCACTTT. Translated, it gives CASNTPGYSPLHF.

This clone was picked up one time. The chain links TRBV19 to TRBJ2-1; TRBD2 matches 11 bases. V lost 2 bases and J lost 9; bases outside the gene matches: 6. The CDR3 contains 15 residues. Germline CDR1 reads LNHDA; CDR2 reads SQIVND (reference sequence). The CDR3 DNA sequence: TGTGCCAGTAGTATACTAGCGGGGGGTTTTCGTGAGCAGTTCTTC. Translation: CASSILAGGFREQFF.

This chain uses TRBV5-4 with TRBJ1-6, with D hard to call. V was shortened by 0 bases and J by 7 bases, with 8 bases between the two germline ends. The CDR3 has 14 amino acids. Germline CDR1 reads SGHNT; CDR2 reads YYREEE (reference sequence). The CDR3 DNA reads TGTGCCAGCAGCTTGGGACTTATCAATTCACCCCTCCACTTT. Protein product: CASSLGLINSPLHF.

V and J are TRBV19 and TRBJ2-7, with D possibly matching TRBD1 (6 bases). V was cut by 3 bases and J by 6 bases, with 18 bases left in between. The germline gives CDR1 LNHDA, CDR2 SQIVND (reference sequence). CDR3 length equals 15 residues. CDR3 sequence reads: CASSIRGTSPAEQYF. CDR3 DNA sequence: TGTGCCAGTAGTATTAGGGGGACAAGTCCTGCCGAGCAGTACTTC.

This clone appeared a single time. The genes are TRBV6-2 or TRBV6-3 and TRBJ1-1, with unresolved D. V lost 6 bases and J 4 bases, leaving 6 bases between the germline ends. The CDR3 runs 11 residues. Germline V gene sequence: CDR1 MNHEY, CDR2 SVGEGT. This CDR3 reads CASSLGTEAFF. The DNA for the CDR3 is TGTGCCAGCAGCCTCGGCACTGAAGCTTTCTTT.

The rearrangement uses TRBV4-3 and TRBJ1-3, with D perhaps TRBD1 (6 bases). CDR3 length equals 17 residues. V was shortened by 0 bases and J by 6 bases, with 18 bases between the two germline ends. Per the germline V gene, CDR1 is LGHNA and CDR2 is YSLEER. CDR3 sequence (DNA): TGCGCCAGCAGCCAAGATATCCTCAGGGGCCTAGAAAACACCATATATTTT. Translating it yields CASSQDILRGLENTIYF.

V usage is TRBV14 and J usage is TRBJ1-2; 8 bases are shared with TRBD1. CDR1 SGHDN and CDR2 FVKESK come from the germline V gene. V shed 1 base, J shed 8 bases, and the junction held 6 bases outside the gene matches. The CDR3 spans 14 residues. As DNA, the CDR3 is TGTGCCAGCAGCCAAGCGGGACAGGTGGGAGGCTACACCTTC. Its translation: CASSQAGQVGGYTF.

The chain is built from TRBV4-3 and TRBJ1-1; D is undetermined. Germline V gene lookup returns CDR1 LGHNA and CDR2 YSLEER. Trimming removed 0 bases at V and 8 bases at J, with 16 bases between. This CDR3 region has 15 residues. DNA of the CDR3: TGCGCCAGCAGCCAAGACCCCGACTCCCCCGGAGAAGCTTTCTTT. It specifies CASSQDPDSPGEAFF.

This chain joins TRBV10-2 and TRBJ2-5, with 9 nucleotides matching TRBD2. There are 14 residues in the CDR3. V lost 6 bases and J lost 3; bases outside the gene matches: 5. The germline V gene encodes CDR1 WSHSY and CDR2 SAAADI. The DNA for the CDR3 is TGCGCCAGCAGGCTAGCGGGGTTGGAAGAGACCCAGTACTTC. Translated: CASRLAGLEETQYF.

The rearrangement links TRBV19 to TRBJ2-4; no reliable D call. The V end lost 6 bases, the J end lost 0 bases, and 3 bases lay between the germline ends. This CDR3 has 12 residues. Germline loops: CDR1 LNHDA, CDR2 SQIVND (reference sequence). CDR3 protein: CASSLAKNIQYF. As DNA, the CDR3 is TGTGCCAGTAGCCTAGCCAAAAACATTCAGTACTTC.

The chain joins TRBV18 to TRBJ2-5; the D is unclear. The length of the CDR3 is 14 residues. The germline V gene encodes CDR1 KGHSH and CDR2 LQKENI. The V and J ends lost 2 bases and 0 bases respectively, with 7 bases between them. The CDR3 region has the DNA TGTGCCAGCTCACCAATTTCGTACCAAGAGACCCAGTACTTC. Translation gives CASSPISYQETQYF.

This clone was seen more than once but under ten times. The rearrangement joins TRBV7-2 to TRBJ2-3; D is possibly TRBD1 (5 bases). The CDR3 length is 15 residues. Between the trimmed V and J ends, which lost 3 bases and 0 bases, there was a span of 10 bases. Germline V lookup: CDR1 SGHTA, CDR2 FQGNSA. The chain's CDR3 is CASSLMGLSTDTQYF. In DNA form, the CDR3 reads TGTGCCAGCAGCTTGATGGGGCTTAGCACAGATACGCAGTATTTT.

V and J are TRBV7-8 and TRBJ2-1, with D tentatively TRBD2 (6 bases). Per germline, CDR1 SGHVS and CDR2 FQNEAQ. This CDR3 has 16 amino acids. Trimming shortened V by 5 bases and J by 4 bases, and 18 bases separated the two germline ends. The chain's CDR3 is CASSLSVGGSYNEQFF. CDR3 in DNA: TGTGCCAGCAGCCTCTCCGTTGGGGGGAGTTACAATGAGCAGTTCTTC.

This CDR3 is CASSVRDRGGYTF. For the CDR3, the DNA is TGTGCCAGTAGCGTCCGGGACAGGGGTGGCTACACCTTC. J is TRBJ1-2 and V is TRBV19; 10 positions match TRBD1. There are 13 residues in the CDR3. The germline V gene encodes CDR1 LNHDA and CDR2 SQIVND (reference sequence). Trimming cost V 6 bases and J 7 bases; bases outside gene matches: 5.

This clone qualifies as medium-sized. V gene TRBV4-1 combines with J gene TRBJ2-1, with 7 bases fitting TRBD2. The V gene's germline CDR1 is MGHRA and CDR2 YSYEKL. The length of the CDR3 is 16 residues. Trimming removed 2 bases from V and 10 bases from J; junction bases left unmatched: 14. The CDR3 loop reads CASSQSYGGTAMEQFF. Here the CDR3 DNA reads TGCGCCAGCAGCCAATCGTACGGGGGGACCGCAATGGAGCAGTTCTTC.

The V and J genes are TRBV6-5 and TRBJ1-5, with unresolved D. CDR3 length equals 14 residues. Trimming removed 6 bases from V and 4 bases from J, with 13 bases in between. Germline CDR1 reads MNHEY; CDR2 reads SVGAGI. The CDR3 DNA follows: TGTGCCAGCAGAAACGGTGGTCCAAATCAGCCCCAGCATTTT. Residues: CASRNGGPNQPQHF.

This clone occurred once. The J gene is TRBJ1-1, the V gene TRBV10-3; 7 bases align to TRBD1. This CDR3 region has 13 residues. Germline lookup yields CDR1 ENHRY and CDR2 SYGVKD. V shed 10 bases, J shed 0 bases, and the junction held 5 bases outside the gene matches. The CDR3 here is CATRQGLNTEAFF. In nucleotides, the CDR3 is TGTGCCACTAGACAGGGTTTGAACACTGAAGCTTTCTTT.

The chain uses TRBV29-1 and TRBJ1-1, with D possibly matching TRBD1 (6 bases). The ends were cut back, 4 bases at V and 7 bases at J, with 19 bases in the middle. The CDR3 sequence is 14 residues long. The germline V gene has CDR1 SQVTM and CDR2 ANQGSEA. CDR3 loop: CSVVLRGIDSEAFF. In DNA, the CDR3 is TGCAGCGTTGTCCTTAGGGGGATTGACAGTGAAGCTTTCTTT.